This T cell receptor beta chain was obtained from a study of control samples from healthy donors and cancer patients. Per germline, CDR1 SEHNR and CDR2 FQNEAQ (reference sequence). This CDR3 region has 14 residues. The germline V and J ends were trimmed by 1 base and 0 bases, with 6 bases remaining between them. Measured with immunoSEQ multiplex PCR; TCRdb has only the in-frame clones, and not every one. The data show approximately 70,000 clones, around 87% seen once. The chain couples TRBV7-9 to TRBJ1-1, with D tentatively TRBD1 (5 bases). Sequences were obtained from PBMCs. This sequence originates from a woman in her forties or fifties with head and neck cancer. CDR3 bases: TGTGCCAGCAGCTTAGGACAGCTGAACACTGAAGCTTTCTTT. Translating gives CASSLGQLNTEAFF.